This T cell receptor beta chain was sequenced during a study of T cell responses to AZD1222 COVID-19 vaccine. V was clipped by 0 bases and J by 5 bases, with 8 bases between them. Germline loops: CDR1 SGHTA, CDR2 FQGNSA. CDR3 length: 14 residues. Study-wide findings and caveats: Nearly half of spike-specific TCRs reportedly target unmutated variant regions. Mapped onto spike, vaccine-associated CD4 TCRs spanned it and were dominant at 160-218 and 743-854. Baseline serology detected seropositivity in only six or seven AZD1222 recipients.

Assay: immunoSEQ multiplex PCR; the TCRdb copy retains only in-frame clones and omits some. The repertoire has fewer than 100,000 clones, more than 80% of them found once; the top ten carry over 9.5%. Points on this clone: The antigen remains undetermined.

The rearrangement uses TRBV7-2 and TRBJ2-1, with D possibly TRBD1 on 5 matching bases. The sample consisted of peripheral blood, taken on day 0 of AZD1222 vaccination. The receptor was isolated from an adult in good health. The CDR3 DNA reads TGTGCCAGCAGCTTAGCGGCAGGGAACAATGAGCAGTTCTTC. This sequence encodes CASSLAAGNNEQFF.